The rows below give T cell receptor beta chains drawn from one sample of a study of beta chain features in type 1 diabetes. Generated by immunoSEQ multiplex PCR, the TCRdb table keeps only in-frame clones and is missing some. The sample lists some 40,000 clones; roughly 49% were seen once. Sequences were obtained from central memory CD4+ T cells from blood. The receptors come from a woman aged 18 to 35 in good health. CDR3s include the opening cysteine and the closing phenylalanine or tryptophan. Fields, in order: clone size, V gene, CDR3 length, J gene, D gene, CDR3 DNA, CDR3 protein. A D gene is named only where the DNA matches it firmly. The listing skips clone size in some rows; elsewhere it reads once, few, many or a size class.

few,TRBV5-1,16,TRBJ1-1,-,TGCGCCAGCAGCTTGGTAGTCCAGGCCGCGGGGACTGAAGCTTTCTTT,CASSLVVQAAGTEAFF
-,TRBV4-2,20,TRBJ1-3,-,TGTGCCAGCAGCCGTGACTGGGGGCCGGGGTTCGGGGACTCTGGAAACACCATATATTTT,CASSRDWGPGFGDSGNTIYF
-,TRBV4-2,14,TRBJ2-2,-,TGTGCCAGCAGCGCTGCAGGGGTGACCGGGGAGCTGTTTTTT,CASSAAGVTGELFF
-,TRBV11-2,15,TRBJ2-7,TRBD2,TGTGCCAGCAGCTCCGGGACTAGCGGGTCCCACGAGCAGTACTTC,CASSSGTSGSHEQYF
few,TRBV13,15,TRBJ2-1,-,TGTGCCAGCAGCTTGTCCTCGGGCTCCTACAATGAGCAGTTCTTC,CASSLSSGSYNEQFF
few,TRBV2,14,TRBJ2-3,TRBD1,TGTGCCAGCAAGAGGACAGGGCCGGGGGATACGCAGTATTTT,CASKRTGPGDTQYF
-,TRBV6-1,16,TRBJ1-5,-,TGTGCCAGCAGTGAATGGAGATTGACAGACTGGAAGCCCCAGCATTTT,CASSEWRLTDWKPQHF
-,TRBV30,13,TRBJ1-4,-,TGTGCCGTGGAGTGGGGGGCTAATGAAAAACTGTTTTTT,CAVEWGANEKLFF
once,TRBV7-2,15,TRBJ2-7,-,TGTGCCAGCAGCTTAGTGCTAGCCTACTCCTACGAGCAGTACTTC,CASSLVLAYSYEQYF
-,TRBV7-8,15,TRBJ2-7,TRBD2,TGTGCCAGCAGCTCCTCCGGGACTAGCTTCTACGAGCAGTACTTC,CASSSSGTSFYEQYF
few,TRBV5-1,15,TRBJ2-4,-,TGCGCCAGAAGCCCAAGGCGGTGGGCCAAAAACATTCAGTACTTC,CARSPRRWAKNIQYF
-,TRBV7-8,15,TRBJ1-4,-,TGTGCCAGCAGCTTAGCGGACAGAGATAATGAAAAACTGTTTTTT,CASSLADRDNEKLFF
-,TRBV10-3,12,TRBJ2-1,-,TGTGCCATCAGTCCCCAGACTAATGAGCAGTTCTTC,CAISPQTNEQFF
-,TRBV6-5,13,TRBJ1-3,TRBD1,TGTGCCAGCAGAGAGGACAGGAGAAACACCATATATTTT,CASREDRRNTIYF
once,TRBV6-4,16,TRBJ2-7,-,TGTGCCAGCAGTGGGTCCCCTTCGCGGACAGACTACGAGCAGTACTTC,CASSGSPSRTDYEQYF
once,TRBV15,15,TRBJ2-1,-,TGTGCCACCAGCAGAGAGGCTGGCAACTACAATGAGCAGTTCTTC,CATSREAGNYNEQFF
-,TRBV5-6,14,TRBJ1-4,TRBD1,TGTGCCAGCAGCTATCCGACAGGGGGAGGGAAACTGTTTTTT,CASSYPTGGGKLFF
-,TRBV7-6,16,TRBJ2-1,TRBD1,TGTGCCAGCAGCTTCTCAGGGGGCGTTGGAACGAATGAGCAGTTCTTC,CASSFSGGVGTNEQFF
-,TRBV6-1,16,TRBJ2-1,-,TGTGCCAGCAGTGACCCGACTAGATTGGTAGACAATGAGCAGTTCTTC,CASSDPTRLVDNEQFF
-,TRBV28,12,TRBJ1-1,-,TGTGCCACCGAGGTAATGAACACTGAAGCTTTCTTT,CATEVMNTEAFF
-,TRBV7-7,12,TRBJ2-5,-,TGTGCCAGCAGCTCTAGCGAGGGGACCCAGTACTTC,CASSSSEGTQYF
-,TRBV9,15,TRBJ2-6,-,TGTGCCAGCAGCTTTTCACTTTCTGGGGCCAACGTCCTGACTTTC,CASSFSLSGANVLTF
few,TRBV18,16,TRBJ1-3,-,TGTGCCAGCTCACCACGGCTAGGCAACTCTGGAAACACCATATATTTT,CASSPRLGNSGNTIYF
-,TRBV29-1,11,TRBJ2-3,-,TGCAGCGTTGTCCCTACAGATACGCAGTATTTT,CSVVPTDTQYF
-,TRBV14,15,TRBJ2-1,-,TGTGCCAGCAGCCCCCGAGGACAGATCTACAATGAGCAGTTCTTC,CASSPRGQIYNEQFF
few,TRBV5-1,14,TRBJ2-5,-,TGCGCCAGCAGCTTGTGGGGGCCTGGAGAGACCCAGTACTTC,CASSLWGPGETQYF
once,TRBV5-4,16,TRBJ1-1,-,TGTGCCAGCAGCTCTATGGGGTCGGGGTGGAACACTGAAGCTTTCTTT,CASSSMGSGWNTEAFF
-,TRBV2,17,TRBJ2-7,TRBD1,TGTGCCAGCACCCCAATTTGGGGACAGGGGGACTCCTACGAGCAGTACTTC,CASTPIWGQGDSYEQYF
few,TRBV6-5,12,TRBJ2-7,-,TGTGCCAGCAGGAGGGGGGGTAAAGAGCAGTACTTC,CASRRGGKEQYF
-,TRBV7-9,13,TRBJ1-1,-,TGTGCCAGCAGCATCCAGGGGACCACTGAAGCTTTCTTT,CASSIQGTTEAFF
few,TRBV6-6,16,TRBJ2-1,TRBD2,TGTGCCAGCAGTAGGGGTTGGGCTAGCGGGAGATTTGAGCAGTTCTTC,CASSRGWASGRFEQFF
-,TRBV18,16,TRBJ2-2,TRBD1,TGTGCCAGCTCACCACTCCAGGGGGCGGCTACCGGGGAGCTGTTTTTT,CASSPLQGAATGELFF
few,TRBV27,13,TRBJ2-5,-,TGTGCCAGCAGTGTCGGTGGGAGGAGGACCCAGTACTTC,CASSVGGRRTQYF
-,TRBV5-4,16,TRBJ2-1,TRBD2,TGTGCCAGCAGCTTGGTATCACTAGCGGGTAACAATGAGCAGTTCTTC,CASSLVSLAGNNEQFF
-,TRBV7-9,14,TRBJ1-2,TRBD1,TGTGCCAGCAGCCCGAACGGACAGGACTATGGCTACACCTTC,CASSPNGQDYGYTF
-,TRBV7-9,14,TRBJ2-3,TRBD2,TGTGCCAGCAGCTTGGACATCAGCGGGGCGGATAAATATTTT,CASSLDISGADKYF
few,TRBV25-1,14,TRBJ2-3,-,TGTGCCAGCAGTGAATCGGGAGCCTCTAATACGCAGTATTTT,CASSESGASNTQYF
-,TRBV4-1,16,TRBJ1-2,TRBD1,TGCGCCAGCAGCCAAGTGCAACAGGGGGCTGACTATGGCTACACCTTC,CASSQVQQGADYGYTF
-,TRBV9,15,TRBJ2-5,TRBD1,TGTGCCAGCAGCATTACGACAGGGGAGGTAGAGACCCAGTACTTC,CASSITTGEVETQYF
few,TRBV6-5,14,TRBJ2-2,-,TGTGCCAGCAGTCCCGTCAGGGGCACCGGGGAGCTGTTTTTT,CASSPVRGTGELFF
few,TRBV9,14,TRBJ2-1,-,TGTGCCAGCAGCGTAGTGAGCACCTCCGATGAGCAGTTCTTC,CASSVVSTSDEQFF
-,TRBV7-2,13,TRBJ1-1,-,TGTGCCAGCAGCTCAAACAGGGTCACTGAAGCTTTCTTT,CASSSNRVTEAFF
-,TRBV7-2,14,TRBJ2-3,-,TGTGCCAGCAGCCCGCTTGCGGGCACAGATACGCAGTATTTT,CASSPLAGTDTQYF
-,TRBV30,15,TRBJ1-5,TRBD1,TGTGCCTGGAGGGAACAGGGGGGTAGCAATCAGCCCCAGCATTTT,CAWREQGGSNQPQHF
-,TRBV5-1,13,TRBJ1-1,-,TGCGCCAGCAGCCCCGGCCAGGGGCGTGAAGCTTTCTTT,CASSPGQGREAFF
-,TRBV7-3,14,TRBJ2-3,-,TGTGCCAGCAGCTTGGAGCCTAGCACAGATACGCAGTATTTT,CASSLEPSTDTQYF
once,TRBV19,16,TRBJ2-3,TRBD2,TGTGCCAGTAGTACGGGACTAGCGGCCCGCACAGATACGCAGTATTTT,CASSTGLAARTDTQYF
-,TRBV15,15,TRBJ1-3,-,TGTGCCACCAGCAGAGTGACAGGCCTTGGAAACACCATATATTTT,CATSRVTGLGNTIYF
-,TRBV18,14,TRBJ2-2,-,TGTGCCAGCTCTGTGACAGGCTCCACCGGGGAGCTGTTTTTT,CASSVTGSTGELFF
-,TRBV5-1,14,TRBJ1-1,-,TGCGCCAGCAGCTTTCTGAAAGAGGGCGGTGAAGCTTTCTTT,CASSFLKEGGEAFF
-,TRBV18,14,TRBJ2-3,TRBD1,TGTGCCAGCTCACCGCTAGGGGGCGCAGATACGCAGTATTTT,CASSPLGGADTQYF
-,TRBV7-9,14,TRBJ1-1,TRBD1,TGTGCCAGCAGCTTATTTTCAGGGGGCACTGAAGCTTCCTTT,CASSLFSGGTEASF
-,TRBV14,17,TRBJ2-7,TRBD1,TGTGCCAGCAGCCCGATCTGGGTGACAGGGAAGTCGGGCGAGCAGTACTTC,CASSPIWVTGKSGEQYF
few,TRBV5-6,15,TRBJ1-2,-,TGTGCCAGCAGCTTGAACGGACTATCCTTTTATGGCTACACCTTC,CASSLNGLSFYGYTF
-,TRBV6-1,15,TRBJ1-4,TRBD1,TGTGCCAGCAGTGATATGGGACAGGGGAATGAAAAACTGTTTTTT,CASSDMGQGNEKLFF